The entry that follows covers one T cell receptor beta chain sequence. Amplification used 60 Vbeta primers and 13 Jbeta primers. Clones were read by immunoSEQ multiplex PCR, and TCRdb kept only the in-frame ones, dropping some. The sample table includes 200,000 to 250,000 clones. This sample was included in a study of cytomegalovirus exposure and HLA in healthy donors. Material: PBMCs. The clonotype was recovered from a girl aged 2 to 10 in good health and CMV-seropositive.

The CDR3 here is CASSLGELRLAGNYEQYF. The DNA for the CDR3 is TGTGCCAGCAGCTTGGGGGAACTACGACTAGCGGGAAACTACGAGCAGTACTTC. The J gene is TRBJ2-7, the V gene TRBV5-6, with 11 positions matching TRBD2. J was trimmed by 3 bases and V by 0 bases; bases with no gene match: 11. Germline assignment: CDR1 SGHDT and CDR2 YYEEEE. The CDR3 is made up of 18 amino acids.